The table lists the clone carrying this T cell receptor beta chain with a few counts. Its antigen is undetermined. The record originates from a study of response to subunit inactivated influenza vaccine. J gave up 6 bases and V 1 base, and 3 bases lay outside the gene matches. CDR1 SGHRS and CDR2 YFSETQ come from the germline V gene. The CDR3 sequence is 13 residues long. Broader study findings: The authors proposed limited new T cell recruitment per seasonal influenza vaccination.

TCRdb ran MiXCR on the RT-PCR reads and lists one entry per CDR3 protein. The sample lists around 480,000 distinct CDR3 sequences; about 15% were seen once. This specimen was CD4+ T cells sorted from PBMCs, taken less than 30 months after vaccination. The TCR was taken from a man aged 45 to 70 who received an inactivated influenza vaccine. This sequence joins TRBV5-1 and TRBJ2-7; 8 bases are shared with TRBD1. The CDR3 here is CASSLPGGGEQYF. The CDR3 bases are TGCGCCAGCAGCTTGCCAGGGGGCGGCGAGCAGTACTTC.